This T cell receptor beta chain comes out of a study of early T cells in non-severe SARS-CoV-2 infection. The study, taken as a whole, reports: Anti-spike CD8 responses were favored in VDJdb matching, and private and CD4 specificities were missed.

Individual cDNA molecules carried attached unique molecular identifiers. TCRdb itself ran the 5' RACE reads through MiXCR, one entry per CDR3 protein. Among tens of thousands of distinct CDR3 sequences listed, under 15% were seen once. The CDR3 totals 13 residues. Between the trimmed V and J ends, which lost 1 base and 9 bases, there was a span of 12 bases. This clonotype was counted many times. Its antigen is unknown. The V and J genes are TRBV12-3 or TRBV12-4 and TRBJ1-1; D is unresolved. The clonotype comes from an adult who was a healthcare worker with PCR-confirmed SARS-CoV-2 infection or an uninfected control (not recorded which). The sample consisted of whole blood. The CDR3 sequence is CASSLEGRPKAFF. CDR3 nucleotides: TGTGCCAGCAGTTTAGAGGGTCGGCCGAAAGCTTTCTTT.